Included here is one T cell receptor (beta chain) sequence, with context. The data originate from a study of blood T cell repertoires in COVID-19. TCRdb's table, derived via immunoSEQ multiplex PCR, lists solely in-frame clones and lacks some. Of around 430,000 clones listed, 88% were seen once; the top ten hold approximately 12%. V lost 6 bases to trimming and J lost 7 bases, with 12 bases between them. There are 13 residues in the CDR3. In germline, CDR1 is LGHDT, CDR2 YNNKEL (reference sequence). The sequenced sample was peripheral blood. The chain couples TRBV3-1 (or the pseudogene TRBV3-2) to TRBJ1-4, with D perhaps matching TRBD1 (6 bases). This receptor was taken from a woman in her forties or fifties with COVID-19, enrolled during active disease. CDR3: CASRPRGGEKLFF. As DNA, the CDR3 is TGTGCCAGCAGGCCCCGAGGGGGTGAAAAACTGTTTTTT.